The rows below give T cell receptor beta chains drawn from one sample of a study of T cell responses to AZD1222 COVID-19 vaccine. Libraries were prepared by immunoSEQ multiplex PCR; TCRdb keeps only in-frame clonotypes and omits some of them. Of around 67,000 clones in the sample, roughly 85% were seen once. Sequencing was performed on peripheral blood, taken 28 days after the second AZD1222 dose. The source is an adult who received the AZD1222 COVID-19 vaccine. CDR3s include the opening cysteine and the closing phenylalanine or tryptophan. A D gene is named only where the DNA matches it firmly. Clone size is stated in some rows and not others, as once, few, many or a class when expanded.

size	V	J	D	CDR3	DNA
.	TRBV6-5	TRBJ2-3	TRBD2	CASSQGLAPDTQYF	TGTGCCAGCAGTCAGGGACTAGCCCCAGATACGCAGTATTTT
.	TRBV23-1	TRBJ2-7	.	CASINGPTEDYEQYF	TGCGCCAGCATTAACGGACCGACAGAAGACTACGAGCAGTACTTC
few	TRBV9	TRBJ1-2	.	CASGRRESYGYTF	TGTGCCAGCGGGCGGAGAGAATCCTATGGCTACACCTTC
.	TRBV27	TRBJ1-1	TRBD1	CASSLSIGRAGGTEAFF	TGTGCCAGCAGTTTATCGATCGGCCGGGCAGGGGGCACTGAAGCTTTCTTT
.	TRBV27	TRBJ1-1	TRBD1	CASRDRPNTEAFF	TGTGCCAGCAGGGACAGGCCGAACACTGAAGCTTTCTTT
.	TRBV6-2/TRBV6-3	TRBJ2-2	TRBD2	CASSYNPLAGERNTGELFF	TGTGCCAGCAGTTACAACCCTCTAGCGGGGGAGCGGAACACCGGGGAGCTGTTTTTT
.	TRBV21-1	TRBJ2-1	.	CASSKSPTPSVFSYNEQFF	TGTGCCAGCAGCAAATCGCCCACCCCCAGCGTGTTCTCCTACAATGAGCAGTTCTTC
.	TRBV25-1	TRBJ2-7	TRBD1	CATGTEHYEQYF	TGTGCCACCGGGACAGAGCACTACGAGCAGTACTTC
.	TRBV7-9	TRBJ2-2	TRBD1	CAKGQGNTGELFF	TGTGCCAAAGGACAGGGTAACACCGGGGAGCTGTTTTTT
.	TRBV7-7	TRBJ1-2	.	CARTSGRGSDGYTF	TGTGCCAGAACTTCGGGACGGGGGTCGGATGGCTACACCTTC
.	TRBV6-1	TRBJ1-2	TRBD1	CASSEDRGGRGYTF	TGTGCCAGCAGTGAAGACAGGGGCGGAAGGGGCTACACCTTC
.	TRBV5-1	TRBJ1-4	TRBD1	CASSLGDREFEKLFF	TGCGCCAGCAGCTTGGGGGACAGGGAGTTTGAAAAACTGTTTTTT
.	TRBV7-9	TRBJ2-5	.	CASSSLPPTLLTQYF	TGTGCCAGCAGCTCCCTCCCCCCAACTTTATTGACCCAGTACTTC
few	TRBV7-2	TRBJ2-3	.	CASSLDGAKTDTQYF	TGTGCCAGCAGCTTAGACGGCGCTAAAACAGATACGCAGTATTTT
.	TRBV2	TRBJ1-1	.	CASSETAYTEAFF	TGTGCCAGCAGCGAGACAGCTTACACTGAAGCTTTCTTT
.	TRBV4-1	TRBJ1-4	TRBD1	CASSNPGQGREKLFF	TGCGCCAGCAGCAATCCGGGACAGGGTAGGGAAAAACTGTTTTTT
.	TRBV30	TRBJ1-1	.	CAWTTGPGDTEAFF	TGTGCCTGGACCACCGGGCCGGGGGACACTGAAGCTTTCTTT
.	TRBV28	TRBJ1-2	.	CASRELDRTYGYTF	TGTGCCAGCAGGGAATTAGACAGGACCTATGGCTACACCTTC
.	TRBV6-5	TRBJ1-4	TRBD1	CASRRQGGPEKLFF	TGTGCCAGCCGACGACAGGGTGGCCCCGAAAAACTGTTTTTT
.	TRBV5-1	TRBJ1-4	.	CASSLSLDLGKLFF	TGCGCCAGCAGCCTTTCCCTCGACTTAGGAAAACTGTTTTTT
few	TRBV6-5	TRBJ2-2	.	CASRRDHANTGELFF	TGTGCCAGCAGAAGGGACCACGCGAACACCGGGGAGCTGTTTTTT
once	TRBV5-5	TRBJ2-1	.	CASSSIPSSYNEQFF	TGTGCCAGCAGTTCGATCCCCAGCTCCTACAATGAGCAGTTCTTC
.	TRBV3-1/TRBV3-2	TRBJ2-1	TRBD1	CASSQDLGTAYNEQFF	TGTGCCAGCAGCCAAGATTTGGGGACAGCCTACAATGAGCAGTTCTTC
.	TRBV4-3	TRBJ1-5	.	CASSQESGNQPQHF	TGCGCCAGCAGCCAAGAAAGTGGCAATCAGCCCCAGCATTTT
.	TRBV27	TRBJ1-1	TRBD1	CASSRPGTGNTEAFF	TGTGCCAGCAGTCGACCCGGGACAGGGAACACTGAAGCTTTCTTT
.	TRBV5-5	TRBJ2-7	.	CASSLAGRGTIFYEQYF	TGTGCCAGCAGCTTGGCCGGTAGGGGGACTATATTCTACGAGCAGTACTTC
.	TRBV2	TRBJ2-7	.	CASTGTGLWEQYF	TGTGCCAGCACCGGGACGGGCCTCTGGGAGCAGTACTTC
.	TRBV6-2/TRBV6-3	TRBJ2-3	.	CASSKPLVDTQYF	TGTGCCAGCAGTAAGCCGTTAGTGGATACGCAGTATTTT
once	TRBV6-5	TRBJ1-3	.	CASSPGGPGNTIYF	TGTGCCAGCAGCCCCGGCGGGCCTGGAAACACCATATATTTT
.	TRBV2	TRBJ1-2	.	CASSQEAYGYTF	TGTGCCAGCAGCCAAGAGGCCTATGGCTACACCTTC
.	TRBV12-3/TRBV12-4	TRBJ2-7	TRBD2	CASSLGREGEQYF	TGTGCCAGCAGTTTGGGCAGGGAGGGCGAGCAGTACTTC
.	TRBV2	TRBJ1-3	TRBD1	CASSIQGAGNTIYF	TGTGCCAGCAGTATTCAGGGGGCGGGAAACACCATATATTTT
.	TRBV6-2/TRBV6-3	TRBJ2-1	.	CASSSRLGAFNEQFF	TGTGCCAGCAGTTCTAGGCTAGGGGCCTTCAATGAGCAGTTCTTC
.	TRBV2	TRBJ1-2	TRBD1	CASSRDREYGYTF	TGTGCCAGCAGTAGGGACAGGGAGTATGGCTACACCTTC
.	TRBV12-5	TRBJ1-3	.	CASASEGNTIYF	TGTGCTAGTGCCTCGGAAGGAAACACCATATATTTT
.	TRBV21-1	TRBJ2-7	.	CASSKAPGSSYEQYF	TGTGCCAGCAGCAAAGCTCCCGGGAGCTCCTACGAGCAGTACTTC
few	TRBV10-3	TRBJ1-4	.	CAISVRSNEKLFF	TGTGCCATCAGTGTCAGGTCTAATGAAAAACTGTTTTTT
.	TRBV7-8	TRBJ2-1	.	CASSSAEEQFF	TGTGCCAGCAGCTCGGCGGAGGAGCAGTTCTTC
few	TRBV11-2	TRBJ2-3	.	CASNDPATTTGDTQYF	TGTGCCAGCAACGATCCTGCCACGACGACGGGAGATACGCAGTATTTT
.	TRBV10-2	TRBJ1-1	.	CASSSTWATEAFF	TGCGCCAGCAGCAGCACTTGGGCCACTGAAGCTTTCTTT
once	TRBV25-1	TRBJ1-1	.	CASSVRQHTEAFF	TGTGCCAGCAGTGTAAGGCAGCACACTGAAGCTTTCTTT
.	TRBV2	TRBJ1-1	TRBD1	CASSGSGTGNTEAFF	TGTGCCAGCAGTGGCTCCGGGACAGGGAACACTGAAGCTTTCTTT
once	TRBV6-6	TRBJ2-5	TRBD2	CASSLGTSGGVQETQYF	TGTGCCAGCAGTCTCGGGACTAGCGGGGGAGTCCAAGAGACCCAGTACTTC
.	TRBV10-3	TRBJ2-7	.	CAISPFDRESYEQYF	TGTGCCATCAGCCCTTTCGATCGGGAAAGCTACGAGCAGTACTTC
.	TRBV5-1	TRBJ2-5	.	CASSLGTETQYF	TGCGCCAGCAGCTTGGGTACTGAGACCCAGTACTTC
.	TRBV27	TRBJ1-4	TRBD1	CASTTGGREKLFF	TGTGCCAGCACGACAGGGGGACGTGAAAAACTGTTTTTT
.	TRBV9	TRBJ2-2	TRBD2	CASSVGLYSGGNTGELFF	TGTGCCAGCAGCGTGGGGCTATACAGCGGGGGTAACACCGGGGAGCTGTTTTTT
.	TRBV6-1	TRBJ2-5	TRBD2	CASSELAGGTQETQYF	TGTGCCAGCAGTGAATTAGCGGGGGGGACCCAAGAGACCCAGTACTTC
.	TRBV7-9	TRBJ1-1	TRBD1	CASRFETGKGTEAFF	TGTGCCAGCCGATTCGAGACAGGGAAAGGAACTGAAGCTTTCTTT
.	TRBV5-1	TRBJ1-1	TRBD1	CASSLRGGAGTEAFF	TGCGCCAGCAGCCTGCGAGGGGGCGCGGGCACTGAAGCTTTCTTT
.	TRBV19	TRBJ1-5	TRBD1	CASTNPRTGRGQPQHF	TGTGCCAGTACCAACCCCCGGACAGGGAGGGGTCAGCCCCAGCATTTT
.	TRBV27	TRBJ2-6	TRBD1	CASSDRDRASSGANVLTF	TGTGCCAGCAGCGACCGGGACAGGGCCTCCTCTGGGGCCAACGTCCTGACTTTC
.	TRBV7-9	TRBJ1-1	.	CASSLARTGEAFF	TGTGCCAGCAGCTTAGCTCGGACTGGGGAAGCTTTCTTT
.	TRBV18	TRBJ2-1	.	CASSPNPSDEQFF	TGTGCCAGCTCACCAAACCCGTCGGATGAGCAGTTCTTC
.	TRBV4-2	TRBJ2-2	TRBD1	CASSKGQGEGTGELFF	TGTGCCAGCAGCAAAGGCCAGGGGGAAGGAACCGGGGAGCTGTTTTTT
.	TRBV3-1/TRBV3-2	TRBJ2-3	.	CASSQSGGITDTQYF	TGTGCCAGCAGCCAATCCGGAGGGATAACAGATACGCAGTATTTT
.	TRBV5-6	TRBJ1-4	.	CASSLVDEKLFF	TGTGCCAGCAGCTTGGTGGACGAAAAACTGTTTTTT
.	TRBV19	TRBJ1-5	.	CASTNSSGQYSNQPQHF	TGTGCCAGTACCAACTCGTCCGGCCAATATAGCAATCAGCCCCAGCATTTT
.	TRBV3-1/TRBV3-2	TRBJ1-1	.	CASTPYEGNTEAFF	TGTGCCAGCACCCCCTACGAGGGGAACACTGAAGCTTTCTTT